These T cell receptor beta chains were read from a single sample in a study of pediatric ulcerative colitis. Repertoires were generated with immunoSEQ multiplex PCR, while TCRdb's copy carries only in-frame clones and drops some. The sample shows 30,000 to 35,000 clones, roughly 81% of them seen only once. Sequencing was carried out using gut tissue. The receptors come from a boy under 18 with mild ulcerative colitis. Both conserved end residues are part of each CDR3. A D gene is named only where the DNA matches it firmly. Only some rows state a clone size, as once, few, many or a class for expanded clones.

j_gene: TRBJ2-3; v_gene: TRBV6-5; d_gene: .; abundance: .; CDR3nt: TGTGCCAGCAGTTACCAGGGCTCCTACACAGATACGCAGTATTTT; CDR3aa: CASSYQGSYTDTQYF
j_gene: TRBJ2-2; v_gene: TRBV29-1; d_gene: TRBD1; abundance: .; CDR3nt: TGCAGCGTCGCCAGGGGGCGCGGCACCGGGGAGCTGTTTTTT; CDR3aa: CSVARGRGTGELFF
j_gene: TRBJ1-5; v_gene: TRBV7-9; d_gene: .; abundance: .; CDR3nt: TGTGCCAGCAGACACCTCCCACGGGGAGCTCAGCCCCAGCATTTT; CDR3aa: CASRHLPRGAQPQHF
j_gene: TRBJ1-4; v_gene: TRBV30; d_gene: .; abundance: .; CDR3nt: TGTGCCTGGAATGGAGACAATGAAAAACTGTTTTTT; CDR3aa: CAWNGDNEKLFF
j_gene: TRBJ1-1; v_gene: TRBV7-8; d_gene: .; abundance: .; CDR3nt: TGTGCCAGCAGCTTATCGGGGGCTGGGGGCACTGAAGCTTTCTTT; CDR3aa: CASSLSGAGGTEAFF
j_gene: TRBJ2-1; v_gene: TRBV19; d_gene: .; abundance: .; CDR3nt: TGTGCCAGTAGTATAGTACTGAGCTCCTACAATGAGCAGTTCTTC; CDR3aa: CASSIVLSSYNEQFF
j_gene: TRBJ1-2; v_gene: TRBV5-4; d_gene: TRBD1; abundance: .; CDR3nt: TGTGCCAGCAGCTTGGCTACTCAATATAGAGGGGGCGGCTATGGCTACACCTTC; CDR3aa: CASSLATQYRGGGYGYTF
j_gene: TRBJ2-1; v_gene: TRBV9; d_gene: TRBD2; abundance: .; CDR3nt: TGTGCCAGCAGCGTAGCTTTGGGCGGGGGGCCATACAATGAGCAGTTCTTC; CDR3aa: CASSVALGGGPYNEQFF
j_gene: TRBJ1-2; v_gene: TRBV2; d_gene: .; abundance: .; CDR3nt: TGTGCCAGCAGTGATTGGAGGGTGTATGGCTACACCTTC; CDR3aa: CASSDWRVYGYTF
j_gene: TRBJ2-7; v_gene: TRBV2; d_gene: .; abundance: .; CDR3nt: TGTGCCAGCAGTGATTACCTGAAATACGAGCAGTACTTC; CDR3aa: CASSDYLKYEQYF
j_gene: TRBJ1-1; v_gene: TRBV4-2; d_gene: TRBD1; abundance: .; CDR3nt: TGTGCCAGCAGCCAAGACAGGGGGCGTGACACTGAAGCTTTCTTT; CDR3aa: CASSQDRGRDTEAFF
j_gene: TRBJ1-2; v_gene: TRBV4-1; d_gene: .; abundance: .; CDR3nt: TGCGCCAGCAGCCAAGAACGGGGGTCTGACGGCTACACCTTC; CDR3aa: CASSQERGSDGYTF
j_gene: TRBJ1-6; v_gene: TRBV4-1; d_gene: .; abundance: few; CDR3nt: TGCGCCAGCAGGACTGAAACAGGATTCTATAATTCACCCCTCCACTTT; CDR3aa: CASRTETGFYNSPLHF
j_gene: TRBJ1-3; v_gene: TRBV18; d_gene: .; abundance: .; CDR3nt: TGTGCCAGCTCGTCCGGGACTAATGGAAACACCATATATTTT; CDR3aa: CASSSGTNGNTIYF
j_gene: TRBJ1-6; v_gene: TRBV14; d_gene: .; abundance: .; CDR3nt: TGTGCCAGCAGCCCACGGTTTAATTCACCCCTCCACTTT; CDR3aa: CASSPRFNSPLHF
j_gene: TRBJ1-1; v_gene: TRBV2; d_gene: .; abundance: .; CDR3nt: TGTGCCAGCAGCGGCGGAGGTGGTCGCACTGAAGCTTTCTTT; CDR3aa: CASSGGGGRTEAFF
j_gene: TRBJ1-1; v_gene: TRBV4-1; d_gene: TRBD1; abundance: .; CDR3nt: TGCGCCAGCAGCTTGGGACAGGGAGTTGGAGCTTTCTTT; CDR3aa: CASSLGQGVGAFF
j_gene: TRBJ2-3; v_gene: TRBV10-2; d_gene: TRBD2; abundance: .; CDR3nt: TGCGCCAGCAGTGGACTAGCGGGGGAAGATACGCAGTATTTT; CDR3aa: CASSGLAGEDTQYF
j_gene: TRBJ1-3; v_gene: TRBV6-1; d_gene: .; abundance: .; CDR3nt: TGTGCCAGCAGTGAAGCTACAGGGAATGGAAACACCATATATTTT; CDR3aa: CASSEATGNGNTIYF
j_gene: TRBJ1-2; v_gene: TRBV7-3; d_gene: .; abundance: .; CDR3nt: TGTGCCAGCAGCTTAAACAGCCTTTATGGCTACACCTTC; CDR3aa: CASSLNSLYGYTF
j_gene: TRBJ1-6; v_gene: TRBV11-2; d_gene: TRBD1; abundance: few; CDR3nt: TGTGCCAGCAGCTCCCGACAGGGGTATTCACCCCTCCACTTT; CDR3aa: CASSSRQGYSPLHF
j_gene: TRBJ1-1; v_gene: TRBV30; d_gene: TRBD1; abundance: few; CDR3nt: TGTGCCTGGAGATCAGGGGGTTTGAACACTGAAGCTTTCTTT; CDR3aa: CAWRSGGLNTEAFF
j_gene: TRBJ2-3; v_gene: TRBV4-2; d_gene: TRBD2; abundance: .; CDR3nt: TGTGCCAGCAGCCAAGCATCCCTAGCGGGAAAAGATACGCAGTATTTT; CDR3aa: CASSQASLAGKDTQYF
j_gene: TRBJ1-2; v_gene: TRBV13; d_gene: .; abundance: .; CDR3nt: TGTGCCAGCAGCTTAGGCCGAGATCCTCTCGGCTACACCTTC; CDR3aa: CASSLGRDPLGYTF
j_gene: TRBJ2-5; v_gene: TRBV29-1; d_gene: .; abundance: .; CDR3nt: TGCAGCGTTGTCGTCAGGGCCCAAGAGACCCAGTACTTC; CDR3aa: CSVVVRAQETQYF
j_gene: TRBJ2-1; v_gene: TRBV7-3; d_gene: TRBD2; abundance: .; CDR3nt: TGTGCCAGCAGCCCTTCCGGGACTACGTACAATGAGCAGTTCTTC; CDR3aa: CASSPSGTTYNEQFF
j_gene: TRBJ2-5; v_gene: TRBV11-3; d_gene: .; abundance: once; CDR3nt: TGTGCCAGCAGCTTCGGACGGTATGGGACCCAGTACTTC; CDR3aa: CASSFGRYGTQYF
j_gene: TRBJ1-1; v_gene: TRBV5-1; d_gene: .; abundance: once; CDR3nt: TGCGCCAGCAGATCAGGACTGAACACTGAAGCTTTCTTT; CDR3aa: CASRSGLNTEAFF
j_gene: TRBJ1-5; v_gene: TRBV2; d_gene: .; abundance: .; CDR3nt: TGTGCCAGCAGCGGTGCGGGCGGGGCAATAAGTCAGCCCCAGCATTTT; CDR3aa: CASSGAGGAISQPQHF
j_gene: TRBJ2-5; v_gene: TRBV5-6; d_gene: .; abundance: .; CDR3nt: TGTGCCAGCAGCCAGAGGTTTGTCGCGGGCCAAGAGACCCAGTACTTC; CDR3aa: CASSQRFVAGQETQYF
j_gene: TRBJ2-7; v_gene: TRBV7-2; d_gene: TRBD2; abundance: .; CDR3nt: TGTGCCAGCAGCCCCCGGGGGGTATCCCCCTCTCGGGAGCAGTACTTC; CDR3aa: CASSPRGVSPSREQYF
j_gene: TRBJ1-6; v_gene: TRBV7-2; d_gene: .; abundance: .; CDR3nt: TGTGCCAGCAGCTTAAATGGGGATTCACCCCTCCACTTT; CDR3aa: CASSLNGDSPLHF
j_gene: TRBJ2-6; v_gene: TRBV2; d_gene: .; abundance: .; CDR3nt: TGTGCCAGCGGAGGAGCGTCTGGGGCCAACGTCCTGACTTTC; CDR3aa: CASGGASGANVLTF
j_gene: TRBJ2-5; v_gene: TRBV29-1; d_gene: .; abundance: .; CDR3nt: TGCAGCGTTGAAGGGGCCAGGGGATGGGAGACCCAGTACTTC; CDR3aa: CSVEGARGWETQYF
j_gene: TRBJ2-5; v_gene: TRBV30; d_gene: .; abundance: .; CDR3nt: TGTGCCTGGAGTGAGTGGGGGGAGACCCAGTACTTC; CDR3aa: CAWSEWGETQYF
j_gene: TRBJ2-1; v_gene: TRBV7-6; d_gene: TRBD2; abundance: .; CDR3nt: TGTGCCAGCAGCTTACGAGCGGGGGCCTACAATGAGCAGTTCTTC; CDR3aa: CASSLRAGAYNEQFF
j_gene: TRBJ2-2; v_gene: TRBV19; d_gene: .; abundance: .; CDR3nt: TGTGCCAGTAGTATTAACGGGGGATGGACCGGGGAGCTGTTTTTT; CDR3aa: CASSINGGWTGELFF
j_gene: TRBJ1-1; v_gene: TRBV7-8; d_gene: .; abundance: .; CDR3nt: TGTGCCAGCACCAACCGGGGTGATAAAGCTTTCTTT; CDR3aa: CASTNRGDKAFF
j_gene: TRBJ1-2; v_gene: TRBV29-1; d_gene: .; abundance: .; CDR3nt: TGCAGCGTTGTTAGGGGCCCTTACTATGGCTACACCTTC; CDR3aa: CSVVRGPYYGYTF
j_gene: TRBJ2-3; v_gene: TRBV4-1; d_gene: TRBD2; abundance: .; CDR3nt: TGCGCCAGCCGTCCCCGGGGGGGACGCACAGATACGCAGTATTTT; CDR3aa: CASRPRGGRTDTQYF
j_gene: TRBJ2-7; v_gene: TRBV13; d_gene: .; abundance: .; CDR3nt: TGTGCCAGCAGCTTAGCCGACGAGCAGTACTTC; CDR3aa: CASSLADEQYF
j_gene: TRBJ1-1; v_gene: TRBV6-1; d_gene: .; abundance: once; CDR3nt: TGTGCCAGCAATCAGGGGTGGACTGAAGCTTTCTTT; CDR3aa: CASNQGWTEAFF
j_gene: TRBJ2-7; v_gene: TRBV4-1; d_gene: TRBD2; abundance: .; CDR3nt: TGCGCCAGCAGCTTCCAGCGGGGGGACTCCTACGAGCAGTACTTC; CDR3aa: CASSFQRGDSYEQYF
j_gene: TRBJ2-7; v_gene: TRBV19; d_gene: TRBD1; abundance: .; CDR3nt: TGTGCCAGTAGTATAGGGGGGACAGGGCATTACGAGCAGTACTTC; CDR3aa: CASSIGGTGHYEQYF
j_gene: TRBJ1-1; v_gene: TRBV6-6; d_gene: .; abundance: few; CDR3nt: TGTGCCAGCAGCATACAGAACACTGAAGCTTTCTTT; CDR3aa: CASSIQNTEAFF